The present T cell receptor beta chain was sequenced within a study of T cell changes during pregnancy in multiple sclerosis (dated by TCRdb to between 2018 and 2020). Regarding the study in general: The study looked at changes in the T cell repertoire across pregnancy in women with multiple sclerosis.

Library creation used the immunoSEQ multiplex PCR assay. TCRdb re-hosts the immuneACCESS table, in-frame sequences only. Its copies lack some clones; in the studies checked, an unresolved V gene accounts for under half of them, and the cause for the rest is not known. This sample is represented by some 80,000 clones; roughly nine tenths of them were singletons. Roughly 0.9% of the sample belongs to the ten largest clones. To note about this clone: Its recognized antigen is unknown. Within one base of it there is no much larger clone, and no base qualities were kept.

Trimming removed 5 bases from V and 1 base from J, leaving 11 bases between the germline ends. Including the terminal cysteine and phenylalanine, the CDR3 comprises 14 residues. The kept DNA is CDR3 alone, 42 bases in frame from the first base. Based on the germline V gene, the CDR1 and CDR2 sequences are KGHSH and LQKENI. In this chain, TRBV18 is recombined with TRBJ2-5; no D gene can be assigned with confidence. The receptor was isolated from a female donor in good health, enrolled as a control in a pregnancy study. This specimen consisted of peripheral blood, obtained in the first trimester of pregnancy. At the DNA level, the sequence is TGTGCCAGCTCAGGGCAGCTCTCCCAAGAGACCCAGTACTTC. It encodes CASSGQLSQETQYF.